One and the same sample provided the 12 T cell receptor beta chains below, sequenced in a study of cytomegalovirus exposure and HLA in healthy donors. This PCR relied on a set of 60 Vbeta primers and 13 Jbeta primers. This table comes from immunoSEQ multiplex PCR, and its TCRdb copy is limited to in-frame clones, with some not included. The repertoire holds 160,000 or so clones, with approximately 80% as singletons. Specimen: PBMCs. The receptor set was obtained from a woman in her forties or fifties in good health and CMV-seronegative.

The CDR3 region has the DNA TGTGCCAGCAGTGAATTGGGGGGACAGGGAAACACCATATATTTT. This gives the protein CASSELGGQGNTIYF. V usage is TRBV2 and J usage is TRBJ1-3; 7 bases match TRBD1. The CDR3 is made up of 15 amino acids. The junction had 5 bases not matched to a gene; V was cut back by 2 bases and J by 4 bases. Germline loops: CDR1 SNHLY, CDR2 FYNNEI.

CDR3 in DNA: TGTGCCAGCAGTTTAGGAGGGGAGGGAAACACCATATATTTT. It yields the protein CASSLGGEGNTIYF. The chain recombines TRBV28 with TRBJ1-3; D is possibly TRBD1 (5 bases). V lost 2 bases, J lost 4 bases, and 9 bases lay in between. This CDR3 has 14 residues. The germline V gene encodes CDR1 MDHEN and CDR2 SYDVKM.

This chain links TRBV6-1 with TRBJ2-7; TRBD1 might be the D (5 bases). This CDR3 is 16 amino acids long. Germline V CDR1 and CDR2: MNHNS, SASEGT. V was trimmed by 2 bases and J by 2 bases, leaving 16 bases between them. Here the CDR3 DNA reads TGTGCCAGCAGTGAAAGACAGACAACCGAACCCTACGAGCAGTACTTC. This translates into CASSERQTTEPYEQYF.

This clone was recorded only once. The chain links TRBV6-6 to TRBJ2-7; 7 nucleotides agree with TRBD1. This CDR3 contains 15 residues. In germline, CDR1 is MNHNY, CDR2 SVGAGI (reference sequence). J gave up 3 bases and V 6 bases, and 11 bases lay outside the gene matches. The CDR3 bases are TGTGCCAGCAGATACGGACAGGCCATAGACTACGAGCAGTACTTC. It yields the protein CASRYGQAIDYEQYF.

V gene TRBV6-5 combines with J gene TRBJ2-7, with 10 nucleotides matching TRBD1. CDR3 length: 15 amino acids. The germline CDR1 and CDR2 sequences are MNHEY and SVGAGI. Unmatched junction bases numbered 4, after V lost 2 bases and J lost 3 bases. Here the CDR3 reads CASSYTRTGGYEQYF. DNA for the CDR3: TGTGCCAGCAGTTACACGAGGACAGGGGGCTACGAGCAGTACTTC.

The chain joins TRBV27 to TRBJ2-2; 10 bases fit TRBD1. This CDR3 comprises 16 residues. Losses at the gene ends were 4 bases for V and 6 bases for J; bases not matched to a gene: 8. Germline-derived CDR1 and CDR2 are MNHEY and SMNVEV (reference sequence). The CDR3 DNA reads TGTGCCAGCAGTTCCCGGGACAGGGGTGGACCCGGGGAGCTGTTTTTT. It codes for CASSSRDRGGPGELFF.

V is TRBV27 and J is TRBJ1-6, with D possibly TRBD1 on 5 matching bases. CDR3 size: 18 residues. The germline V gene encodes CDR1 MNHEY and CDR2 SMNVEV (reference sequence). Trimming took 5 bases from V and 7 from J, leaving 24 bases between them. The CDR3 is CASSLWGRVRWVNSPLHF. CDR3 in DNA: TGTGCCAGCAGTCTCTGGGGCAGGGTAAGATGGGTGAATTCACCCCTCCACTTT.

The chain is built from TRBV28 and TRBJ1-1; the D gene is possibly TRBD1 (5 bases). The CDR3 totals 13 residues. Deletions cut 9 bases from V and 0 bases from J, with 11 bases between. Germline V gene data show CDR1 as MDHEN and CDR2 as SYDVKM. CDR3 amino acids: CASGQGVNTEAFF. CDR3 DNA: TGTGCCAGTGGTCAAGGGGTGAACACTGAAGCTTTCTTT. Complete variable domain (other parts from reference TRBV28 and TRBJ1-1): DVKVTQSSRYLVKRTGEKVFLECVQDMDHENMFWYRQDPGLGLRLIYFSYDVKMKEKGDIPEGYSVSREKKERFSLILESASTNQTSMYLCASGQGVNTEAFFGQGTRLTVV.

The chain carries TRBV9 and TRBJ2-7, with a possible D match to TRBD1 (5 bases). The CDR3 loop spans 14 amino acids. Per germline, CDR1 SGDLS and CDR2 YYNGEE. Trimming removed 3 bases at V and 0 bases at J, with 10 bases between. The CDR3 nucleotides are TGTGCCAGCAGCGGGGGCTATAGCTCCTACGAGCAGTACTTC. Protein sequence: CASSGGYSSYEQYF.

This clone was observed a few times. In DNA, the CDR3 is TGTGCCTGGAGTGATGGACAGAACCAGGCAACTAATGAAAAACTGTTTTTT. Its protein product is CAWSDGQNQATNEKLFF. The rearrangement joins TRBV30 to TRBJ1-4, with a possible D match to TRBD1 (6 bases). Germline V gives CDR1 GTSNPN, CDR2 SVGIG (reference sequence). This CDR3 region has 17 residues. The ends were cut back, 1 base at V and 0 bases at J, with 15 bases in the middle.

Written as DNA, the CDR3 is TGTGCCAGCAGGCTATCGGGGGGGTGGTCATCTGGAAACACCATATATTTT. Its protein product is CASRLSGGWSSGNTIYF. V and J are TRBV28 and TRBJ1-3, with D perhaps TRBD1 (5 bases). The ends were cut back, 6 bases at V and 1 base at J, with 19 bases in the middle. Germline CDR1 and CDR2: MDHEN and SYDVKM. There are 17 residues in the CDR3.

The J gene is TRBJ1-2, the V gene TRBV6-5; 7 nucleotides match TRBD1. The germline gives CDR1 MNHEY, CDR2 SVGAGI. After removal of 2 bases from V and 3 bases from J, the junction contained 0 bases not matched to a gene. This CDR3 is 13 amino acids long. The CDR3 here is CASSYQGDYGYTF. The CDR3 nucleotides are TGTGCCAGCAGTTACCAGGGGGACTATGGCTACACCTTC.